The 25 T cell receptor beta chains listed next were all sequenced from one sample in a study of T cell responses to AZD1222 COVID-19 vaccine (dated by TCRdb to the early 2020s). Library preparation used the immunoSEQ multiplex PCR assay. TCRdb stores this immuneACCESS table with in-frame sequences only. Part of the clones is absent; in the studies checked, under half of the shortfall reflects unresolved V genes, and no reason is known for the rest. The sample table lists 100,000 to 150,000 clones, around 93% of them with a count of one. 5% of the sample is in the top ten clones. The sample's time point label, decoded: about 28 days (+/-7) after the second vaccine dose. The sequences come from peripheral blood, collected 28 days after the second AZD1222 dose. These receptor sequences come from an adult who received the AZD1222 COVID-19 vaccine.

V gene TRBV10-3 combines with J gene TRBJ1-6; D unresolved. From germline, CDR1 is ENHRY and CDR2 SYGVKD. The V gene lost 3 bases and the J gene lost 8 bases, with 5 bases spanning the gap. The CDR3 runs 12 residues. The DNA for the CDR3 is TGTGCCATCAGTGACACAGATTCACCCCTCCACTTT. It translates to CAISDTDSPLHF.

V and J are TRBV11-2 and TRBJ2-3; TRBD2 agrees at 8 bases. This CDR3 comprises 17 residues. Germline V lookup: CDR1 SGHAT, CDR2 FQNNGV. The trim removed 4 bases at V and 7 bases at J, leaving 16 bases unmatched. Here the CDR3 DNA reads TGTGCCAGCAGCTCTTTACTGGTGCGGGGGGCCTCATATACGCAGTATTTT. This codes for CASSSLLVRGASYTQYF.

V gene TRBV5-6 combines with J gene TRBJ2-1; 12 nucleotides align to TRBD2. Trimming removed 2 bases from V and 3 bases from J; junction bases left unmatched: 3. There are 16 residues in the CDR3. From germline, CDR1 is SGHDT and CDR2 YYEEEE. CDR3 residues: CASSFGLAGSYNEQFF. The CDR3 coding sequence is TGTGCCAGCAGCTTCGGACTAGCGGGGAGCTACAATGAGCAGTTCTTC.

This chain joins TRBV5-1 and TRBJ2-7; D is undetermined. V dropped 2 bases and J dropped 0 bases, with 12 bases sitting between them. The germline V gene has CDR1 SGHRS and CDR2 YFSETQ. The CDR3 is 15 residues long. The CDR3 reads CASSFGVPGSYEQYF. The CDR3 coding sequence is TGCGCCAGCAGCTTTGGGGTCCCCGGCTCCTACGAGCAGTACTTC.

CDR3 nucleotides: TGTGCCAGCAGCTTAGACAGGGTGGGAAACACCATATATTTT. Translation gives CASSLDRVGNTIYF. The chain joins TRBV11-2 to TRBJ1-3, with D perhaps TRBD1 (5 bases). CDR3 size: 14 residues. Trimming took 0 bases from V and 4 from J, leaving 7 bases between them. Germline V gene lookup returns CDR1 SGHAT and CDR2 FQNNGV.

This rearrangement joins TRBV5-1 to TRBJ2-7; TRBD1 or TRBD2 may be the D gene (5 bases each). Trimming pared 0 bases from V and 4 bases from J, leaving 11 bases between. CDR1 is SGHRS and CDR2 is YFSETQ in the germline V gene. CDR3 length equals 14 residues. The CDR3 sequence: CASSLAGTLYEQYF. In DNA form, the CDR3 reads TGCGCCAGCAGCTTGGCCGGGACGCTGTACGAGCAGTACTTC.

This chain uses TRBV4-3 with TRBJ1-1; tentative D call: TRBD1 (5 bases). Trimming took 5 bases from V and 11 from J, leaving 15 bases between them. CDR3 length: 12 residues. Looked up from germline, CDR1 is LGHNA and CDR2 is YSLEER. Written as DNA, the CDR3 is TGCGCCAGCAGCTTTACGGGGGGTAGGGCTTTCTTT. This encodes CASSFTGGRAFF.

This clone was recorded a few times. The chain employs TRBV6-5 and TRBJ1-6; D is unresolved. The V and J ends lost 0 bases and 0 bases respectively, with 6 bases between them. The CDR3 has 16 amino acids. CDR1 MNHEY and CDR2 SVGAGI come from the germline V gene. The CDR3 spells CASSYSRSSYNSPLHF. Written as DNA, the CDR3 is TGTGCCAGCAGTTACTCTAGGAGCTCCTATAATTCACCCCTCCACTTT.

This clone was seen a single time. The gene calls are TRBV6-2 or TRBV6-3 and TRBJ2-2; 8 bases match TRBD1. This CDR3 region has 16 residues. Trimming took 6 bases from V and 5 from J; bases not matched to a gene: 11. CDR1 is MNHEY and CDR2 is SVGEGT in the germline V gene. CDR3 coding DNA: TGTGCCAGCAGCCCTTACGGACAGGGAGGTACCGGGGAGCTGTTTTTT. Amino acids: CASSPYGQGGTGELFF.

This chain uses TRBV7-2 with TRBJ2-7, with D perhaps given as TRBD1 or TRBD2 (5 bases each). Deletions cut 3 bases from V and 0 bases from J, with 15 bases between. Germline values: CDR1 SGHTA, CDR2 FQGNSA. The CDR3 is 16 residues long. CDR3 region: CASSLAPGRISYEQYF. The CDR3 nucleotides are TGTGCCAGCAGCTTGGCGCCGGGACGGATCTCCTACGAGCAGTACTTC. The full variable domain, in which reference TRBV7-2 and TRBJ2-7 provide the parts outside the CDR3, is GAGVSQSPSNKVTEKGKDVELRCDPISGHTALYWYRQSLGQGLEFLIYFQGNSAPDKSGLPSDRFSAERTGGSVSTLTIQRTQQEDSAVYLCASSLAPGRISYEQYFGPGTRLTVT.

This clone was seen once. CDR3 in amino acids: CASSELGKGYEQYF. In DNA, the CDR3 is TGTGCCAGCAGTGAATTGGGAAAGGGCTACGAGCAGTACTTC. The gene calls are TRBV2 and TRBJ2-7; D gene ambiguous. V was pared by 2 bases and J by 3 bases, with 11 bases between. This CDR3 spans 14 amino acids. Germline CDR1 is SNHLY and CDR2 is FYNNEI.

This chain connects TRBV18 to TRBJ2-2; D gene unclear. CDR1 and CDR2 (germline): KGHSH, LQKENI. The CDR3 length is 16 residues. Between the trimmed V and J ends, which lost 1 base and 5 bases, there was a span of 14 bases. The chain's CDR3 is CASSPLSLGETGELFF. The CDR3 DNA follows: TGTGCCAGCTCACCACTATCACTCGGTGAGACCGGGGAGCTGTTTTTT.

This sequence joins TRBV4-3 and TRBJ2-1, with 7 bases fitting TRBD1. V lost 0 bases and J lost 2; bases outside the gene matches: 16. Germline assignment: CDR1 LGHNA and CDR2 YSLEER. There are 20 residues in the CDR3. The CDR3 sequence is CASSQDSPTGSRGPYNEQFF. As DNA, the CDR3 is TGCGCCAGCAGCCAAGATTCCCCGACAGGGTCTCGGGGCCCCTACAATGAGCAGTTCTTC.

V is TRBV18 and J is TRBJ2-1, with D perhaps given as TRBD1 or TRBD2 (5 bases each). In germline, CDR1 is KGHSH, CDR2 LQKENI. V was clipped by 3 bases and J by 2 bases, with 14 bases between them. The CDR3 runs 16 residues. CDR3 nucleotides: TGTGCCAGCTCACCTATTCCTAGAGGGGCCTACAATGAGCAGTTCTTC. This encodes CASSPIPRGAYNEQFF.

The V call is TRBV5-1, the J call TRBJ2-1; 9 nucleotides align to TRBD1. Trimming removed 4 bases from V and 5 bases from J; junction bases left unmatched: 10. Germline V CDR1 and CDR2: SGHRS, YFSETQ. This CDR3 comprises 16 residues. For the CDR3, the DNA is TGCGCCAGCAGCGACTCGGTCGGGACAGGGAACAATGAGCAGTTCTTC. It specifies CASSDSVGTGNNEQFF.

This clone occurred once. This sequence joins TRBV30 and TRBJ1-5; 8 bases align to TRBD1. Germline V gives CDR1 GTSNPN, CDR2 SVGIG (reference sequence). The CDR3 extends over 17 amino acids. The V gene end was trimmed by 1 base and the J gene end by 2 bases; junction bases not matched to a gene: 10. The DNA for the CDR3 is TGTGCCTGGAGTGCTCAGGGGGCTCTATTTGGCAATCAGCCCCAGCATTTT. It specifies CAWSAQGALFGNQPQHF.

This rearrangement joins TRBV6-1 to TRBJ1-1, with D unresolved. V lost 2 bases and J 6 bases, leaving 16 bases between the germline ends. CDR1 MNHNS and CDR2 SASEGT come from the germline V gene. This CDR3 region has 15 residues. CDR3 sequence reads: CASSEIPGMVAEAFF. The CDR3 nucleotides read TGTGCCAGCAGTGAAATCCCGGGAATGGTCGCTGAAGCTTTCTTT.

The chain couples TRBV4-2 to TRBJ2-3; no clear D gene. The CDR3 totals 14 residues. Per germline, CDR1 LGHNA and CDR2 YNFKEQ. V lost 0 bases and J lost 3, with 7 bases in between. In nucleotides, the CDR3 is TGTGCCAGCAGCCAAGAAGCAGCTACAGATACGCAGTATTTT. Its translation is CASSQEAATDTQYF.

The CDR3 sequence: CASSLEVQETQYF. The CDR3 region has the DNA TGCGCCAGCAGCTTGGAAGTACAAGAGACCCAGTACTTC. This chain joins TRBV5-1 and TRBJ2-5; D is undetermined. The CDR3 covers 13 residues. V lost 0 bases and J 2 bases, leaving 5 bases between the germline ends. Germline CDR1 reads SGHRS; CDR2 reads YFSETQ.

The V and J genes are TRBV30 and TRBJ1-6, with TRBD1 identical over 7 bases. This CDR3 is built from 12 residues. The germline gives CDR1 GTSNPN, CDR2 SVGIG (reference sequence). Trimming cost V 3 bases and J 7 bases; bases outside gene matches: 0. CDR3 loop: CAWRQGNSPLHF. The CDR3 bases are TGTGCCTGGAGACAGGGGAATTCACCCCTCCACTTT.

The chain employs TRBV6-5 and TRBJ1-1; D remains unclear. CDR3 size: 13 residues. Germline CDR1 MNHEY, CDR2 SVGAGI. V was cut by 0 bases and J by 1 base, with 3 bases left in between. CDR3 loop: CASSYSQNTEAFF. The CDR3 DNA follows: TGTGCCAGCAGTTACTCCCAGAACACTGAAGCTTTCTTT.

This chain links TRBV29-1 with TRBJ1-2, with 9 bases matching TRBD1. V was clipped by 3 bases and J by 5 bases; unmatched bases: 4. The CDR3 is 13 residues long. In germline, CDR1 is SQVTM, CDR2 ANQGSEA. CDR3 protein: CSVDLGQGYGYTF. DNA of the CDR3: TGCAGCGTTGATCTGGGACAGGGATATGGCTACACCTTC.

V usage is TRBV19 and J usage is TRBJ1-3; no clear D gene. The CDR3 sequence is 15 residues long. CDR1 is LNHDA, CDR2 SQIVND, per germline (reference sequence). V shed 3 bases and J shed 3 bases, with 12 bases lying between them. The CDR3 DNA sequence: TGTGCCAGTAGTATCGTACATCTTGGTGGAAACACCATATATTTT. It is translated as CASSIVHLGGNTIYF.

The V gene is TRBV18, the J gene TRBJ1-2; D is uncertain. The ends were cut back, 3 bases at V and 3 bases at J, with 11 bases in the middle. There are 14 residues in the CDR3. Germline V CDR1 and CDR2: KGHSH, LQKENI. The CDR3 nucleotides read TGTGCCAGCTCACCTTCGGGAGGGTACTATGGCTACACCTTC. It codes for CASSPSGGYYGYTF.

V is TRBV7-8 and J is TRBJ1-2, with D possibly matching TRBD1 (6 bases). Trimming removed 8 bases from V and 7 bases from J, with 14 bases in between. The CDR3 consists of 12 residues. The V gene's germline CDR1 is SGHVS and CDR2 FQNEAQ. This CDR3 reads CASRGGSVGYTF. The DNA of the CDR3 is TGTGCCAGCCGAGGGGGGTCGGTTGGCTACACCTTC.